A selection of T cell receptor beta chains follows, all from one sample in a study of OX40 agonist ivuxolimab in advanced cancers. Here immunoSEQ multiplex PCR was the method, and the copy in TCRdb shows in-frame clones only, minus some. The repertoire holds tens of thousands of clones, roughly 84% seen once, with 7.5% to 9% in the top ten. The input for sequencing was CD4+ or CD8+ T cells sorted from blood, taken in a trial of the OX40 agonist ivuxolimab. These receptors were collected from an adult with an advanced solid tumor such as melanoma, head and neck, liver or kidney cancer. The CDR3 runs from the conserved cysteine through the conserved F or W. Fields, in order: D gene, clone size, V gene, J gene, CDR3 DNA, CDR3 protein. D genes are given only for firm matches. The size entry is marked missing in some rows and otherwise reads once, few, many or a size class.

D gene: .
clone size: .
V gene: TRBV7-9
J gene: TRBJ1-2
CDR3 DNA: TGTGCCAGCAGCTCCCAGGGAGGGAATCCCTATGGCTACACCTTC
CDR3 protein: CASSSQGGNPYGYTF

D gene: TRBD2
clone size: .
V gene: TRBV9
J gene: TRBJ2-1
CDR3 DNA: TGTGCCAGCAGCGCCCGGACTAGCGGGGGCCCGAGCTCCTACAATGAGCAGTTCTTC
CDR3 protein: CASSARTSGGPSSYNEQFF

D gene: .
clone size: .
V gene: TRBV18
J gene: TRBJ2-1
CDR3 DNA: TGTGCCAGCTCACCAATCGGGAATGAGCAGTTCTTC
CDR3 protein: CASSPIGNEQFF

D gene: TRBD1
clone size: .
V gene: TRBV6-6
J gene: TRBJ2-3
CDR3 DNA: TGTGCCAGCAGTCCACGGACAGGGCGCACAGATACGCAGTATTTT
CDR3 protein: CASSPRTGRTDTQYF

D gene: .
clone size: .
V gene: TRBV4-1
J gene: TRBJ1-4
CDR3 DNA: TGCGCCAGCAGTGAGTATCTGAGTCTCCTAGTCGACAATGAAAAACTGTTTTTT
CDR3 protein: CASSEYLSLLVDNEKLFF

D gene: .
clone size: .
V gene: TRBV5-1
J gene: TRBJ1-2
CDR3 DNA: TGCGCCAGCAGCTATGAACAGGGACACTATGGCTACACCTTC
CDR3 protein: CASSYEQGHYGYTF

D gene: .
clone size: .
V gene: TRBV28
J gene: TRBJ2-7
CDR3 DNA: TGTGCCAGCAGTTTTTGGGCGGGACCCTCCTACGAGCAGTACTTC
CDR3 protein: CASSFWAGPSYEQYF

D gene: TRBD1
clone size: .
V gene: TRBV6-5
J gene: TRBJ1-2
CDR3 DNA: TGTGCCAGCGGCAGGGGGCGCGGTGACTATGGCTACACCTTC
CDR3 protein: CASGRGRGDYGYTF

D gene: .
clone size: .
V gene: TRBV5-1
J gene: TRBJ2-1
CDR3 DNA: TGCGCCAGCAGCCCGATGGCAGGATCCTACAATGAGCAGTTCTTC
CDR3 protein: CASSPMAGSYNEQFF

D gene: TRBD2
clone size: .
V gene: TRBV5-1
J gene: TRBJ2-2
CDR3 DNA: TGCGCCAGCAGCTGGGGGACTAGCATAGCCGGGGAGCTGTTTTTT
CDR3 protein: CASSWGTSIAGELFF

D gene: TRBD1
clone size: .
V gene: TRBV15
J gene: TRBJ1-5
CDR3 DNA: TGTGCCACCAGCAGAGGGACAGGCCGCAATCAGCCCCAGCATTTT
CDR3 protein: CATSRGTGRNQPQHF

D gene: TRBD1
clone size: .
V gene: TRBV5-1
J gene: TRBJ2-7
CDR3 DNA: TGCGCCAGCACCTTTGCGGTGACAGGGGGTTACGAGCAGTACTTC
CDR3 protein: CASTFAVTGGYEQYF

D gene: .
clone size: few
V gene: TRBV27
J gene: TRBJ1-2
CDR3 DNA: TGTGCCAGCAGTTTAGGGGGATTCCCCTATGGCTACACCTTC
CDR3 protein: CASSLGGFPYGYTF

D gene: .
clone size: .
V gene: TRBV7-9
J gene: TRBJ2-7
CDR3 DNA: TGTGCCAGCAGCTCGCAGAGGATCCCCTACGAGCAGTACTTC
CDR3 protein: CASSSQRIPYEQYF

D gene: .
clone size: .
V gene: TRBV4-3
J gene: TRBJ2-5
CDR3 DNA: TGCGCCAGCAGGGACGGCCTGCAAGGAGGGACCCAGTACTTC
CDR3 protein: CASRDGLQGGTQYF

D gene: .
clone size: .
V gene: TRBV10-3
J gene: TRBJ2-7
CDR3 DNA: TGTGCCATAGCCAGGAATACCTACGAGCAGTACTTC
CDR3 protein: CAIARNTYEQYF

D gene: TRBD1
clone size: .
V gene: TRBV10-2
J gene: TRBJ1-5
CDR3 DNA: TGCGCCAGCAAGTTGGGACAGGGCAATCAGCCCCAGCATTTT
CDR3 protein: CASKLGQGNQPQHF

D gene: .
clone size: once
V gene: TRBV4-1
J gene: TRBJ1-2
CDR3 DNA: TGCGCCAGCAGGCAGATCTCCTCCGGGACAAAGCCACCAAACTATGGCTACACCTTC
CDR3 protein: CASRQISSGTKPPNYGYTF

D gene: TRBD1
clone size: .
V gene: TRBV5-6
J gene: TRBJ1-3
CDR3 DNA: TGTGCCAGCAGCTTTGACAGGGCTGGAAACACCATATATTTT
CDR3 protein: CASSFDRAGNTIYF

D gene: TRBD2
clone size: few
V gene: TRBV29-1
J gene: TRBJ2-2
CDR3 DNA: TGCAGCGTTGAAGATGAACTAGCGGGGGAAACGAACACCGGGGAGCTGTTTTTT
CDR3 protein: CSVEDELAGETNTGELFF

D gene: TRBD1
clone size: .
V gene: TRBV5-8
J gene: TRBJ1-5
CDR3 DNA: TGTGCCAGCAGCTCAAAGACAGGGGCCTTGAGCAATCAGCCCCAGCATTTT
CDR3 protein: CASSSKTGALSNQPQHF

D gene: .
clone size: .
V gene: TRBV5-1
J gene: TRBJ1-2
CDR3 DNA: TGCGCCAGCAGCTTGGGGCGGGCTTATGGCTACACCTTC
CDR3 protein: CASSLGRAYGYTF

D gene: .
clone size: .
V gene: TRBV10-2
J gene: TRBJ1-4
CDR3 DNA: TGCGCCAGCAGGGAGAGAACTAATGAAAAACTGTTTTTT
CDR3 protein: CASRERTNEKLFF

D gene: .
clone size: once
V gene: TRBV10-3
J gene: TRBJ2-1
CDR3 DNA: TGTGCCATCAGTGAGTCTCGTTGGGATGAGCAGTTCTTC
CDR3 protein: CAISESRWDEQFF

D gene: TRBD1
clone size: .
V gene: TRBV4-1
J gene: TRBJ1-4
CDR3 DNA: TGCGCCAGCAGCCAAGTGGCGGCCGGGACAGACAATGAAAAACTGTTTTTT
CDR3 protein: CASSQVAAGTDNEKLFF

D gene: .
clone size: .
V gene: TRBV7-9
J gene: TRBJ2-7
CDR3 DNA: TGTGCCAGCAGAGGGCAGGGAGACTACGAGCAGTACTTC
CDR3 protein: CASRGQGDYEQYF

D gene: .
clone size: .
V gene: TRBV4-3
J gene: TRBJ1-1
CDR3 DNA: TGCGCCAGCAGCCAAGATCCCGGCGGGAACACTGAAGCTTTCTTT
CDR3 protein: CASSQDPGGNTEAFF

D gene: .
clone size: .
V gene: TRBV4-2
J gene: TRBJ2-2
CDR3 DNA: TGTGCCAGCAGCCAACGAGTGGGGAACACCGGGGAGCTGTTTTTT
CDR3 protein: CASSQRVGNTGELFF

D gene: .
clone size: .
V gene: TRBV5-5
J gene: TRBJ1-2
CDR3 DNA: TGTGCCAGCAGCTTGGAACGGCCGGTGGGCTACACCTTC
CDR3 protein: CASSLERPVGYTF

D gene: .
clone size: .
V gene: TRBV7-2
J gene: TRBJ1-1
CDR3 DNA: TGTGCCAGCAGCATACAGGGAAACACTGAAGCTTTCTTT
CDR3 protein: CASSIQGNTEAFF

D gene: .
clone size: .
V gene: TRBV5-1
J gene: TRBJ2-7
CDR3 DNA: TGCGCCAGCAGCTTGGGGGGTACTCCCTCCGAGCAGTACTTC
CDR3 protein: CASSLGGTPSEQYF

D gene: .
clone size: .
V gene: TRBV7-3
J gene: TRBJ1-5
CDR3 DNA: TGTGCCAGCAGCTTAACCCTCAATCAGCCCCAGCATTTT
CDR3 protein: CASSLTLNQPQHF

D gene: TRBD2
clone size: .
V gene: TRBV18
J gene: TRBJ2-1
CDR3 DNA: TGTGCCAGCCGGGAGGCAGGCAGCTCCTACAATGAGCAGTTCTTC
CDR3 protein: CASREAGSSYNEQFF

D gene: TRBD1
clone size: .
V gene: TRBV27
J gene: TRBJ2-6
CDR3 DNA: TGTGCCAGCAGTCGATACGGGACAGGGGGCGAGAGGGCCAACGTCCTGACTTTC
CDR3 protein: CASSRYGTGGERANVLTF

D gene: .
clone size: .
V gene: TRBV5-6
J gene: TRBJ2-4
CDR3 DNA: TGTGCCAGCAGCTCCGGGGGTCGGACGGCTCTAGCCAAAAACATTCAGTACTTC
CDR3 protein: CASSSGGRTALAKNIQYF

D gene: .
clone size: .
V gene: TRBV27
J gene: TRBJ2-2
CDR3 DNA: TGTGCCAGCAGTTTGGCGCAGGGGAACACCGGGGAGCTGTTTTTT
CDR3 protein: CASSLAQGNTGELFF

D gene: .
clone size: .
V gene: TRBV12-5
J gene: TRBJ1-3
CDR3 DNA: TGTGCTAGTGGTTTGTACGGAAACACCATATATTTT
CDR3 protein: CASGLYGNTIYF

D gene: .
clone size: .
V gene: TRBV29-1
J gene: TRBJ2-7
CDR3 DNA: TGCAGCGTTAAAACGGGCGGATCCTACGAGCAGTACTTC
CDR3 protein: CSVKTGGSYEQYF

D gene: .
clone size: .
V gene: TRBV7-2
J gene: TRBJ2-7
CDR3 DNA: TGTGCAGGATCGGGTAGAAGCGCCTACGAGCAGTACTTC
CDR3 protein: CAGSGRSAYEQYF

D gene: .
clone size: .
V gene: TRBV5-4
J gene: TRBJ1-6
CDR3 DNA: TGTGCCAGCAGCTCACTGAATTCACCCCTCCACTTT
CDR3 protein: CASSSLNSPLHF

D gene: .
clone size: .
V gene: TRBV19
J gene: TRBJ1-5
CDR3 DNA: TGTGCCAGTAGGGATAGCAATCAGCCCCAGCATTTT
CDR3 protein: CASRDSNQPQHF

D gene: TRBD1
clone size: .
V gene: TRBV2
J gene: TRBJ1-6
CDR3 DNA: TGTGCCATCAAGGGACAGGGTTATAATTCACCCCTCCACTTT
CDR3 protein: CAIKGQGYNSPLHF